The T cell receptor beta chain described here comes from a study of blood T cell repertoires in COVID-19 (dated by TCRdb to about 2020). Notes on the research overall: Samples from collaborators originated in the United States, Italy and Spain and spanned both the acute and convalescent phases of COVID-19. The prospective study material was composed of cDNA or gDNA derived from T cells, B-cell-depleted T cells, or PBMCs. Subjects who had been exposed to COVID-19, were actively infected with it, or had recovered from it provided the deeply sampled blood TCRbeta repertoires that made up the dataset. The repertoires were made available in a free public database intended to serve as a resource for research on the immune response to SARS-CoV-2. The samples were drawn from two sources: the first 160 participants of the ongoing ImmuneRACE study, and fewer than 1,500 subjects contributed by 6 global collaborators. A de-identified subject ID, COVID-19 status, age in years and sex were almost always included in the sample metadata. Where HLA class I and class II types were available, the types were taken from metadata supplied by the sample provider, not from assay-based typing. Findings and caveats that apply to the study as a whole: The quantity of clinical and demographic metadata differed by source and by participant and was supplied without curation.

TCRbeta CDR3 regions were amplified from genomic DNA using the immunoSEQ Assay, a bias-controlled multiplex PCR. Under the source paper's analysis protocol: The number of nucleated cells in each sample was estimated from the amplification of reference gene primers within the assay. Sequence reads were collapsed and filtered to measure the absolute abundance of every unique TCRbeta CDR3 rearrangement. For each sample, productive Simpson clonality was calculated as the square root of Simpson's diversity index across productive rearrangements. TCRdb stores this immuneACCESS table with in-frame sequences only. Part of the clones is absent; in the studies checked, under half of the shortfall reflects unresolved V genes, and no reason is known for the rest. V and J calls and clone size are given by that table; D and trimming were obtained from the DNA. The sample yields 50,000 to 65,000 clones; roughly four fifths were counted once. The ten largest clonotypes hold about 30% of the sample.

Reading from cysteine to phenylalanine, the CDR3 counts 15 amino acids. Only the CDR3 DNA is retained, 45 bases long and in frame from the first base. The V and J ends are trimmed by 1 base and 6 bases, leaving 12 bases between them. Based on the germline V gene, the CDR1 and CDR2 sequences are MGHRA and YSYEKL. Each collaborating institution followed its own protocols to collect whole blood in K2EDTA tubes. Collaborator samples were shipped for TCRbeta analysis as frozen whole blood, isolated PBMCs, or DNA extracted from either sample type. Remarks on this clone: Its antigen is currently not known. No base-level quality is on record; no much larger clone is a single base apart.

This clonotype was obtained from a woman older than 75 with acute or convalescent COVID-19. The sample comprised peripheral blood. The rearrangement combines TRBV4-1 with TRBJ1-4, and possibly TRBD1, on 6 matching bases. CDR3 reads: CASSQVTGMDEKLFF. At the DNA level, the sequence is TGCGCCAGCAGCCAAGTAACAGGGATGGATGAAAAACTGTTTTTT.